This T cell receptor (beta chain) was profiled in a study of T cell responses to AZD1222 COVID-19 vaccine (dated by TCRdb to 2020 to 2022). As for the study more broadly: Because spike-specific TCR depth and breadth did not differ between the two schedules, AZD1222 recipients who got a second dose at roughly 4 weeks were pooled with those who got a second dose at roughly 12 weeks. A total of 230 to 250 trial participants underwent TCR sequencing, of whom some 210 received two doses of AZD1222 and about 25 received two doses of the MenACWY control vaccine. Enrollment into the trials was organized by age into subgroups of 18-55, 56-69 and 70-plus years, and those subgroups contained approximately 160, 26 and 62 TCR-sequenced participants, respectively.

This clone was picked up one time. Its cognate antigen has yet to be identified. Base-call qualities are not available, and no considerably larger clone is one nucleotide away. Beyond this particular receptor, the publication reports: Participants were mostly white British, with more females than males. The authors suggested clonal diversity may have been underestimated. Vaccine-associated CD4 TCRs spanned the whole spike protein, with dominant responses in regions 160-218 and 743-854. A significant rise in spike-specific TCR breadth and depth was observed after two AZD1222 doses relative to day 0 and relative to MenACWY recipients. Only five or six AZD1222 recipients were SARS-CoV-2 seropositive at baseline, limiting conclusions about previously exposed vaccinees. Reportedly, close to half of the unique spike-specific TCRs recognized epitopes lying outside the regions that are mutated in the B.1.351 and B.1.1.7 variants. Because no day 14 peak-response samples were available, the repertoires could be characterized only after the peak T cell response. In the small 56-69-year group, the increase in depth fell short of significance, most likely because of low power.

The CDR3 regions of human TCRbeta chains were subjected to immunosequencing. Regarding the original processing steps: TCRs in the repertoires were matched against a reference library of SARS-CoV-2-specific TCRs that had been generated with the MIRA antigen-specificity platform. Breadth meant the fraction of unique TCRs that were SARS-CoV-2-associated, whereas depth meant the fraction of total T cells that were SARS-CoV-2-associated. Using the MIRA data, every spike-specific TCR was mapped to the spike region that the TCR reacted to and assigned to either a CD4 or a CD8 class. Log10-transformed breadth and depth values were compared by one-way ANOVA with Sidak's multiple comparisons tests. Held by TCRdb, this immuneACCESS table contains in-frame sequences only and omits some clones. Under half of the omission traces to an unresolved V gene where checked; the cause of the rest is unknown. V and J calls plus clone size are reproduced from that table; the DNA served to infer D and trimming. For this sample the table gives approximately 100,000 clones, of which roughly nine tenths were detected only once. 1.2% of the sample belongs to the ten largest clones.

V trim: 7 bases; J trim: 1 base; unmatched bases: 7. The CDR3 spans 15 residues, from the cysteine through the phenylalanine. The kept DNA is CDR3 alone, 45 bases in frame from the first base. CDR1 and CDR2 were assigned from the germline V gene (reference sequence) as LNHDA and SQIVND. The time point label corresponds to: baseline before first vaccination. Vaccinee samples came from UK trials COV001 and COV002, including a single-blind randomized controlled phase 2/3 trial of AZD1222 (ChAdOx1 nCoV-19) in healthy adults. For TCRbeta chain sequencing, PBMC samples were collected from trial participants at day 0 and at day 28 after the second dose.

Sample: peripheral blood, taken on day 0 of AZD1222 vaccination. This sequence originates from an adult in good health. The chain joins TRBV19 to TRBJ1-5; the central 7 bases match TRBD1. The nucleotides read TGTGCCAGTACTTCGACAGGGACGAGCAATCAGCCCCAGCATTTT. This yields the protein CASTSTGTSNQPQHF. Outside the CDR3, residues come from the reference TRBV19 and TRBJ1-5 proteins, so the full variable domain is: DGGITQSPKYLFRKEGQNVTLSCEQNLNHDAMYWYRQDPGQGLRLIYYSQIVNDFQKGDIAEGYSVSREKKESFPLTVTSAQKNPTAFYLCASTSTGTSNQPQHFGDGTRLSIL.